A single sample is the source of the 18 T cell receptor beta chains below, sequenced in a study of cytomegalovirus exposure and HLA in healthy donors. Using immunoSEQ multiplex PCR, the repertoire was profiled, and TCRdb retains in-frame clones only, with some absent. Of roughly 45,000 clones listed, 94% are singletons. Material for sequencing was PBMCs. Receptors originate from a woman aged 18-30 years in good health and CMV-seropositive.

The chain joins TRBV5-4 to TRBJ2-5; 14 positions agree with TRBD2. The junction had 13 bases not matched to a gene; V was cut back by 4 bases and J by 5 bases. Germline values: CDR1 SGHNT, CDR2 YYREEE (reference sequence). The CDR3 consists of 18 residues. CDR3 DNA: TGTGCCAGCAGCCTGACTAGCGGGAGGGTGTACAGGGACGAGACCCAGTACTTC. Translating it yields CASSLTSGRVYRDETQYF.

This chain connects TRBV7-6 to TRBJ2-1, with TRBD2 matching 8 bases. Germline V gives CDR1 SGHVS, CDR2 FNYEAQ. This CDR3 comprises 20 residues. Trimming cost V 1 base and J 3 bases; bases outside gene matches: 17. CDR3: CASSLEWLAGLLLLYNEQFF. DNA of the CDR3: TGTGCCAGCAGCTTAGAGTGGCTAGCGGGCCTTCTACTTCTCTACAATGAGCAGTTCTTC.

The chain carries TRBV6-6 and TRBJ2-3; 11 bases map to TRBD1. Germline CDR1 reads MNHNY; CDR2 reads SVGAGI (reference sequence). There are 15 residues in the CDR3. Unmatched junction bases numbered 8, after V lost 6 bases and J lost 6 bases. The CDR3 DNA reads TGTGCCAGCAGCGACCGGACAGGGGGCTCGGATACGCAGTATTTT. Its protein product is CASSDRTGGSDTQYF.

This sequence joins TRBV27 and TRBJ2-3; D remains ambiguous. With 1 base removed from V and 2 bases from J, the gap between germline ends came to 7 bases. CDR1 is MNHEY and CDR2 is SMNVEV in the germline V gene (reference sequence). The CDR3 runs 14 residues. As DNA, the CDR3 is TGTGCCAGCAGTTTATACAGAAACACAGATACGCAGTATTTT. Translating it yields CASSLYRNTDTQYF.

The chain employs TRBV7-2 and TRBJ2-7, with TRBD2 matching over 8 bases. In germline, CDR1 is SGHTA, CDR2 FQGNSA. This CDR3 contains 16 residues. After removal of 4 bases from V and 0 bases from J, the junction contained 8 bases not matched to a gene. As DNA, the CDR3 is TGTGCCAGCAGCTCCTTGACTAGCGTGTCCTCCTACGAGCAGTACTTC. Translating gives CASSSLTSVSSYEQYF.

This chain links TRBV6-5 with TRBJ2-3; no definite D call. The CDR3 is made up of 15 amino acids. Trimming removed 0 bases at V and 6 bases at J, with 13 bases between. The germline V gene has CDR1 MNHEY and CDR2 SVGAGI. CDR3 nucleotide sequence: TGTGCCAGCAGTTACTCGATTGGTAGCAGCGATACGCAGTATTTT. Translated, it gives CASSYSIGSSDTQYF.

This chain links TRBV5-1 with TRBJ2-7; D unresolved. There are 12 residues in the CDR3. V shed 5 bases and J shed 2 bases, with 8 bases lying between them. Germline V CDR1 and CDR2: SGHRS, YFSETQ. The CDR3 spells CASSSQAYEQYF. The DNA of the CDR3 is TGCGCCAGCAGTTCGCAGGCCTACGAGCAGTACTTC.

The rearrangement links TRBV5-1 to TRBJ2-7; TRBD2 matches at 11 bases. CDR1 is SGHRS, CDR2 YFSETQ, per germline. The CDR3 runs 14 residues. V lost 2 bases to trimming and J lost 6 bases; unmatched junction nucleotides: 4. The CDR3 region has the DNA TGCGCCAGCAGCTTTACCGGACTAGCGGGCGAGCAGTACTTC. It is translated as CASSFTGLAGEQYF.

V usage is TRBV5-1 and J usage is TRBJ1-1; D is perhaps TRBD1 (5 bases). V was clipped by 0 bases and J by 3 bases, with 9 bases between them. Per the germline V gene, CDR1 is SGHRS and CDR2 is YFSETQ. CDR3 length equals 14 residues. The CDR3 region has the DNA TGCGCCAGCAGCTTGGGGCAGGGTCACACTGAAGCTTTCTTT. This encodes CASSLGQGHTEAFF.

The V and J genes are TRBV14 and TRBJ2-7; TRBD1 aligns across 7 bases. CDR3 length: 16 residues. The J segment lost 3 bases and the V segment lost 3 bases, leaving 11 bases of the junction unmatched. The germline V gene has CDR1 SGHDN and CDR2 FVKESK. DNA of the CDR3: TGTGCCAGCAGCCAGGGCCGGGACAGAACCCTCTACGAGCAGTACTTC. This gives the protein CASSQGRDRTLYEQYF.

This clone was detected only once. V usage is TRBV29-1 and J usage is TRBJ2-5, with 8 bases matching TRBD2. The length of the CDR3 is 14 residues. The germline gives CDR1 SQVTM, CDR2 ANQGSEA. Trimming took 1 base from V and 4 from J; bases not matched to a gene: 5. CDR3 loop: CSVEVGRAGETQYF. The DNA of the CDR3 is TGCAGCGTTGAAGTCGGGAGGGCGGGAGAGACCCAGTACTTC.

The gene calls are TRBV21-1 and TRBJ2-3; the table names TRBD2, a call not compared with the DNA. TRBV21-1 counts as a pseudogene. CDR3 length: 19 residues. CDR3 coding DNA: TGTGCCAGCAGGCAAGGACTAGCGGGAACGGCCCCAAACACAGATACGCAGTATTTT. It specifies CASRQGLAGTAPNTDTQYF.

The V gene is TRBV6-5, the J gene TRBJ1-2; no clear D. CDR1 MNHEY and CDR2 SVGAGI come from the germline V gene. V was trimmed by 6 bases and J by 2 bases, leaving 4 bases between them. This CDR3 comprises 11 residues. This CDR3 is CASRQNYGYTF. The DNA for the CDR3 is TGTGCCAGCAGACAGAACTATGGCTACACCTTC.

V usage is TRBV18 and J usage is TRBJ2-7, with 9 bases matching TRBD2. Germline CDR1 is KGHSH and CDR2 is LQKENI. CDR3 length: 17 amino acids. Trimming removed 5 bases from V and 0 bases from J; junction bases left unmatched: 11. The CDR3 region has the DNA TGTGCCAGCTCAACTCCGACTAGCGGACTACTCTCCTACGAGCAGTACTTC. Translation gives CASSTPTSGLLSYEQYF.

This clone was counted a few times. The chain couples TRBV18 to TRBJ1-1, with TRBD1 identical over 8 bases. Trimming cost V 2 bases and J 10 bases; bases outside gene matches: 12. The CDR3 consists of 15 residues. From germline, CDR1 is KGHSH and CDR2 LQKENI. CDR3 residues: CASSPKEPGTGGAFF. CDR3 DNA sequence: TGTGCCAGCTCACCAAAAGAGCCTGGGACAGGCGGAGCTTTCTTT. Looking up the rest from reference TRBV18 and TRBJ1-1 gives the full variable domain: NAGVMQNPRHLVRRRGQEARLRCSPMKGHSHVYWYRQLPEEGLKFMVYLQKENIIDESGMPKERFSAEFPKEGPSILRIQQVVRGDSAAYFCASSPKEPGTGGAFFGQGTRLTVV.

J is TRBJ2-1 and V is TRBV27; a weak D match, TRBD2 (5 bases). The germline V gene has CDR1 MNHEY and CDR2 SMNVEV (reference sequence). Trimming removed 7 bases from V and 3 bases from J, with 16 bases in between. The CDR3 totals 15 residues. CDR3 coding DNA: TGTGCCAGCACCCCGGGGTGGGCCGGCTACAATGAGCAGTTCTTC. As protein: CASTPGWAGYNEQFF.

V gene TRBV2 combines with J gene TRBJ2-1; D is unclear. This CDR3 contains 13 residues. From germline, CDR1 is SNHLY and CDR2 FYNNEI. The V end was cut by 6 bases, the J end by 4 bases, with 10 bases between. CDR3 residues: CASRVAPYNEQFF. The CDR3 DNA reads as TGTGCCAGCAGAGTCGCGCCATACAATGAGCAGTTCTTC.

CDR3 nucleotide sequence: TGTGCCAGCAGTTTCTGGGACTCCCATGGGGAGCTGTTTTTT. This gives the protein CASSFWDSHGELFF. V and J are TRBV27 and TRBJ2-2; D perhaps matches TRBD2 (6 bases). Trimming shortened V by 3 bases and J by 8 bases, and 13 bases separated the two germline ends. The CDR3 loop spans 14 amino acids. CDR1 and CDR2 from the germline V gene are MNHEY and SMNVEV (reference sequence).